This T cell receptor (beta chain) stems from a study of cytomegalovirus exposure and HLA in healthy donors. PCR amplification relied on 60 Vbeta primers (plus 13 Jbeta primers). In the original analysis: In a later analysis, about 9.9 million of around 75 million unique beta chains occurred in at least two donors. The protocol was immunoSEQ multiplex PCR, while the TCRdb copy is restricted to in-frame clones and leaves out a portion. The DNA was the basis for D and trimming; V, J and clone size are from that table. The sample carries 110,000 to 150,000 clones, over 75% recorded once. V gave up 5 bases and J gave up 8 bases; unmatched junction bases: 4. In germline, CDR1 is SGHAT, CDR2 FQNNGV. The CDR3 has 14 residues. Points from the study as a whole: For most TCR beta V segments, an earlier analysis put the productive rate at about 90% or about 30% of the time. In a later analysis, CMV-associated beta chains were mostly HLA-associated, it appeared.

Turning to this clone: What it binds is not known.

The sequenced material came from PBMCs. The chain uses TRBV11-2 and TRBJ1-6; 9 bases are a match to TRBD1. This clonotype originated in a woman aged 30 to 39 in good health and CMV-seronegative. The CDR3 DNA reads TGTGCCAGCAGCGGCCGGGACAGGGATTCACCCCTCCACTTT. Encoded protein: CASSGRDRDSPLHF.